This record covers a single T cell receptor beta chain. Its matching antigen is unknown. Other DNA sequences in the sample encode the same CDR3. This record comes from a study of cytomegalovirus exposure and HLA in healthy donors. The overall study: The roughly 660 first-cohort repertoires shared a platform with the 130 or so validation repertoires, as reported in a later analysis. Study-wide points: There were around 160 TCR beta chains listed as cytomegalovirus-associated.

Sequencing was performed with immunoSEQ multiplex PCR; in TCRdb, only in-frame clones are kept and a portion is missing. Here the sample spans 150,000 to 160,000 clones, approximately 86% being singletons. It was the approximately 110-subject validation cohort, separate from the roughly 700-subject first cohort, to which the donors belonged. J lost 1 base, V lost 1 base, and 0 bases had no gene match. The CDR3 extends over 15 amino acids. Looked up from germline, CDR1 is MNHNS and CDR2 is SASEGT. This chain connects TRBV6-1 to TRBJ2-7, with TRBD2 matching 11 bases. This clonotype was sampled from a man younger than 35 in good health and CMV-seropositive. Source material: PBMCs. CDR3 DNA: TGTGCCAGCAGTGAAGGGACTAGCGGGTCCTACGAGCAGTACTTC. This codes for CASSEGTSGSYEQYF.